These T cell receptor beta chains were read from a single sample in a study of blood T cell repertoires in COVID-19. Here immunoSEQ multiplex PCR was the method, and the copy in TCRdb shows in-frame clones only, minus some. The sample consists of around 150,000 clones, about 85% of them appearing once. What was sequenced was peripheral blood. Every receptor here comes from a middle-aged man with acute or convalescent COVID-19. Both conserved end residues are trimmed from each CDR3. Expanded clones are given a class, and other clones once, few, many or no size at all.

TRBJ1-2,13,TRBV6-5,.,ASSYSMGQDYGYT
TRBJ1-1,16,TRBV6-7,.,ASSYPSPNRDEITEAF
TRBJ1-3,13,TRBV7-2,.,ASSQFSGSGNTIY
TRBJ2-2,14,TRBV5-5,once,ASSLASGANTGELF
TRBJ1-3,13,TRBV11-2,.,ASSLDRVPGNTIY
TRBJ2-3,12,TRBV5-4,.,ASSADRNTDTQY
TRBJ2-1,11,TRBV2,.,ASRDPQGNEQF
TRBJ1-3,14,TRBV7-3,.,ASSRQGAGSGNTIY
TRBJ2-7,14,TRBV3-1/TRBV3-2,once,ASSPSGDPGAYEQY
TRBJ2-5,12,TRBV9,.,ASSVAEGRETQY
TRBJ2-7,12,TRBV2,.,ASSLNRGAYEQY
TRBJ1-1,11,TRBV7-9,.,ASSKGEHPEAF
TRBJ2-5,13,TRBV3-1/TRBV3-2,.,ASSQPSGGAETQY
TRBJ2-7,11,TRBV5-1,.,ASGKTGLGEQY
TRBJ1-2,12,TRBV9,.,ASSPRQGNYGYT
TRBJ1-2,14,TRBV11-2,.,ASSLDRGGTVVGYT
TRBJ1-2,11,TRBV6-1,.,ASSEKAAYGYT
TRBJ1-4,12,TRBV7-2,.,ASSLGRGNEKLF
TRBJ2-7,13,TRBV9,.,ASSVGTGPGIEQY
TRBJ1-2,12,TRBV5-6,.,ASGSGQTIYGYT
TRBJ2-7,11,TRBV5-1,.,ASRRGGSYEQY
TRBJ1-1,11,TRBV29-1,.,SVPRGGNTEAF
TRBJ2-1,15,TRBV7-2,.,ASSLAPAASGGSEQF
TRBJ2-7,14,TRBV4-2,.,ASSQETGQVSYEQY
TRBJ2-7,11,TRBV29-1,.,SVLEDRATEQY
TRBJ1-6,10,TRBV30,.,AWSVHTSPLH
TRBJ2-6,16,TRBV27,.,ASSRTGTALSGANVLT
TRBJ1-1,12,TRBV5-6,.,ASRYRGLNTEAF
TRBJ2-1,14,TRBV5-4,.,ASSLSSGGNYNEQF
TRBJ2-5,13,TRBV5-1,.,ASSLNLAGQETQY
TRBJ2-7,11,TRBV5-5,.,ASEWTGSYEQY
TRBJ2-7,12,TRBV28,.,ASSLGGQGYEQY
TRBJ2-3,11,TRBV7-9,.,ASSLSGTDTQY
TRBJ1-1,13,TRBV18,.,ASSPGTGVNTEAF
TRBJ1-3,13,TRBV4-1,.,ASSQEPRGIRTIY
TRBJ2-3,14,TRBV11-2,.,ASSFSGGAVSDTQY
TRBJ2-6,13,TRBV19,.,ASTDRGSGANVLT